This TCR beta chain was identified in a study of blood T cell repertoires in COVID-19. Germline CDR1 MNHNY, CDR2 SVGAGI (reference sequence). Trimming cost V 5 bases and J 1 base; bases outside gene matches: 10. The CDR3 runs to 17 residues. Assay used: immunoSEQ multiplex PCR; TCRdb lists only in-frame clones, some missing. Of around 79,000 clones listed, roughly 80% were seen once; the top ten hold over 5%. The receptor was derived from a woman aged 55-75 years with acute or convalescent COVID-19. The sample taken for sequencing was peripheral blood. The genes are TRBV6-6 and TRBJ2-2; TRBD1 matches at 7 bases. The CDR3 spells CASSPSRGQRNTGELFF. As DNA, the CDR3 is TGTGCCAGCAGTCCCTCGAGGGGACAGAGGAACACCGGGGAGCTGTTTTTT.